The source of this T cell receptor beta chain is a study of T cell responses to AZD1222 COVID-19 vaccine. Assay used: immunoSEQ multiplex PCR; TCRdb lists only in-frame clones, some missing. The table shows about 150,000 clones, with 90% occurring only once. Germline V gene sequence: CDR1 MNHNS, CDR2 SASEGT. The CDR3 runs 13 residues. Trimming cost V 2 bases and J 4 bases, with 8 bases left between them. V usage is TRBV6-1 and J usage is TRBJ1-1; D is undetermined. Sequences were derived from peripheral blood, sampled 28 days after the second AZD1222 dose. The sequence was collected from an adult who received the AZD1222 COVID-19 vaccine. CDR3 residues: CASSEIVGTEAFF. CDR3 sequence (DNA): TGTGCCAGCAGTGAAATCGTGGGCACTGAAGCTTTCTTT.